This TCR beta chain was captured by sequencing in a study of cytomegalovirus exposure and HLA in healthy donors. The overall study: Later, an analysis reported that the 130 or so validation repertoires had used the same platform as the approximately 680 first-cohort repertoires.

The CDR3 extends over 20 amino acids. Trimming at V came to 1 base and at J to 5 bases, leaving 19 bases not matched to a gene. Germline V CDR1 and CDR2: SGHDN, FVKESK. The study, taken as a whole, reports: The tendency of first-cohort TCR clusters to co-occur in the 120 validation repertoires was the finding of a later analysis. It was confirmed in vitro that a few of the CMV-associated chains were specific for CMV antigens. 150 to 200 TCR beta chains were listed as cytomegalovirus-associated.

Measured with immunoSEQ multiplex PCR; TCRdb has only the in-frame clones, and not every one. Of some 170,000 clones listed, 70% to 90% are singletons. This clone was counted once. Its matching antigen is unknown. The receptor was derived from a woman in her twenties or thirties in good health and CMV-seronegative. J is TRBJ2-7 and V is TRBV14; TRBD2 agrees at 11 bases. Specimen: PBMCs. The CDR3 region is CASSQGLSGLAASHPHEQYF. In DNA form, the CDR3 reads TGTGCCAGCAGCCAAGGTCTTTCGGGACTAGCGGCCTCACACCCCCACGAGCAGTACTTC.